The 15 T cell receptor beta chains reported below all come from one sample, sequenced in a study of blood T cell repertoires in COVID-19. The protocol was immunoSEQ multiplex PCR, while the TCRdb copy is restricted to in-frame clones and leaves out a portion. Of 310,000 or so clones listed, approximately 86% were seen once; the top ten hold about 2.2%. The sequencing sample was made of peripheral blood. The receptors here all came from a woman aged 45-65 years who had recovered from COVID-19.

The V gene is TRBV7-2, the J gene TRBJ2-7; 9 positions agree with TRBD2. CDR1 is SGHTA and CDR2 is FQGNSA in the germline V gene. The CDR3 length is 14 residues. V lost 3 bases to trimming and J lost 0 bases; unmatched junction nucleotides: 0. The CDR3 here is CASSFSGSSYEQYF. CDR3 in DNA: TGTGCCAGCAGCTTTAGCGGGAGCTCCTACGAGCAGTACTTC.

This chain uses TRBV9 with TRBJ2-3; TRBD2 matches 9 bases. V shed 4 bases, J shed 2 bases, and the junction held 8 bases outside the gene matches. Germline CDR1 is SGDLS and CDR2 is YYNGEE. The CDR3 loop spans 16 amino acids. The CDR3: CASSPRLAAVTDTQYF. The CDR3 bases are TGTGCCAGCAGCCCCAGACTAGCGGCGGTCACAGATACGCAGTATTTT.

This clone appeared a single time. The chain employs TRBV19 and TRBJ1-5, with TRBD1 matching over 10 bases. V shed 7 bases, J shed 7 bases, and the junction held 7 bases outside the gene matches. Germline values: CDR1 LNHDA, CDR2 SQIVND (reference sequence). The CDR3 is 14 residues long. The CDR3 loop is CASKLGTGEQPQHF. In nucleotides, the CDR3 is TGTGCCAGTAAGCTGGGGACAGGGGAACAGCCCCAGCATTTT.

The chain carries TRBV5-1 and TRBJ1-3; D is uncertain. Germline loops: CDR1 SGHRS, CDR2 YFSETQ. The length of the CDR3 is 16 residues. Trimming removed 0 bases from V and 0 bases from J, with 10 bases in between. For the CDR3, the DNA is TGCGCCAGCAGCTTGGGAGCCGCGGACTCTGGAAACACCATATATTTT. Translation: CASSLGAADSGNTIYF. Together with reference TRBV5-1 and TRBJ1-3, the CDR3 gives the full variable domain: KAGVTQTPRYLIKTRGQQVTLSCSPISGHRSVSWYQQTPGQGLQFLFEYFSETQRNKGNFPGRFSGRQFSNSRSEMNVSTLELGDSALYLCASSLGAADSGNTIYFGEGSWLTVV.

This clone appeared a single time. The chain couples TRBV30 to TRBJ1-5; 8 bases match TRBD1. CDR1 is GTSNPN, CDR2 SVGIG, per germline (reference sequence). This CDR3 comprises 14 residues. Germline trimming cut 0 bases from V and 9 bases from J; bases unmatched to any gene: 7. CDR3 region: CAWSVGQGLGPQHF. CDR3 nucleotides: TGTGCCTGGAGTGTAGGACAGGGCCTAGGGCCCCAGCATTTT.

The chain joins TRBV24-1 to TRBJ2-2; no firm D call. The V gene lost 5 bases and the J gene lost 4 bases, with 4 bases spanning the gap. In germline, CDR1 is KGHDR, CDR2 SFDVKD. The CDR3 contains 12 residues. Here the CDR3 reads CATSGVTGELFF. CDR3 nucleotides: TGTGCCACCAGTGGAGTCACCGGGGAGCTGTTTTTT.

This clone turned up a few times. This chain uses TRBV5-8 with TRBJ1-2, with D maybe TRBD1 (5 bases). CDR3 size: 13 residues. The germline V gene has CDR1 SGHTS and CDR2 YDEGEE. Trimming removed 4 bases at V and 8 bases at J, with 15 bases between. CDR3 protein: CASSPQGILGYTF. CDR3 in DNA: TGTGCCAGCAGCCCCCAGGGTATACTGGGCTACACCTTC.

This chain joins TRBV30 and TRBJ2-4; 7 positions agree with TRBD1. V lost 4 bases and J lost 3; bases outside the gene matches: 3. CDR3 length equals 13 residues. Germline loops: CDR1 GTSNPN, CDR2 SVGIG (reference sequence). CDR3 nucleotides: TGTGCCTGGACGACAGGGAACAAAAACATTCAGTACTTC. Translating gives CAWTTGNKNIQYF.

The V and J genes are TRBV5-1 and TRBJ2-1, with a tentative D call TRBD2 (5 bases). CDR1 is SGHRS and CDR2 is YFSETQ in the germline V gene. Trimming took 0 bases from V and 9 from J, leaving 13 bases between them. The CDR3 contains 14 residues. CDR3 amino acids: CASSLDVLAGEQFF. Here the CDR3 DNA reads TGCGCCAGCAGCTTGGACGTCCTCGCGGGTGAGCAGTTCTTC.

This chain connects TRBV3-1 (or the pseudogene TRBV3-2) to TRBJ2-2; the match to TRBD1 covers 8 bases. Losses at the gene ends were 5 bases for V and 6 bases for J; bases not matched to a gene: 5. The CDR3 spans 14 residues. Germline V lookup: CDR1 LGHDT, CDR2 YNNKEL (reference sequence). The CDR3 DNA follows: TGTGCCAGCAGCTACAGGGGGTCGGCCGGGGAGCTGTTTTTT. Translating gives CASSYRGSAGELFF.

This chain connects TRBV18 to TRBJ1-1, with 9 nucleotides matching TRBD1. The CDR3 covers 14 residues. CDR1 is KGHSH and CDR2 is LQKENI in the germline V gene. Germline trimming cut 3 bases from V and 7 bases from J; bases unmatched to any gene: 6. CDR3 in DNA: TGTGCCAGCTCACCGTCGCGGACAGGGGATGAAGCTTTCTTT. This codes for CASSPSRTGDEAFF.

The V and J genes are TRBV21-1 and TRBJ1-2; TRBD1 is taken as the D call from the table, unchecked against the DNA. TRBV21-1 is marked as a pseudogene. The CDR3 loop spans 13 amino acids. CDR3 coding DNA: TGTGCCAGCAGTCTTGACACGTCCTATGGCTACACCTTC. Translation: CASSLDTSYGYTF.

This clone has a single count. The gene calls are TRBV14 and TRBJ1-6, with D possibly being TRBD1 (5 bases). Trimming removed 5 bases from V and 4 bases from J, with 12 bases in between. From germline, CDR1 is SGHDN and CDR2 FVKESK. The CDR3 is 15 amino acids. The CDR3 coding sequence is TGTGCCAGCAGCTCCGGGACTGTTTATAATTCACCCCTCCACTTT. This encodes CASSSGTVYNSPLHF.

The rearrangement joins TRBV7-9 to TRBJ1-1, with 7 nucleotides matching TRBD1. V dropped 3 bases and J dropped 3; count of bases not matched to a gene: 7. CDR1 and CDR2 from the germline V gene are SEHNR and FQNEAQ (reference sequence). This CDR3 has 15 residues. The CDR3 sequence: CASSLGDREHTEAFF. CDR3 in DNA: TGTGCCAGCAGCTTGGGAGACAGGGAGCACACTGAAGCTTTCTTT.

CDR3 amino acids: CASSFVSASTDTQYF. The CDR3 region has the DNA TGTGCCAGCAGTTTTGTTAGCGCGAGCACAGATACGCAGTATTTT. V and J are TRBV28 and TRBJ2-3, with TRBD2 as a possible D gene (5 bases). Per the germline V gene, CDR1 is MDHEN and CDR2 is SYDVKM. This CDR3 has 15 residues. Trimming removed 3 bases at V and 0 bases at J, with 10 bases between.